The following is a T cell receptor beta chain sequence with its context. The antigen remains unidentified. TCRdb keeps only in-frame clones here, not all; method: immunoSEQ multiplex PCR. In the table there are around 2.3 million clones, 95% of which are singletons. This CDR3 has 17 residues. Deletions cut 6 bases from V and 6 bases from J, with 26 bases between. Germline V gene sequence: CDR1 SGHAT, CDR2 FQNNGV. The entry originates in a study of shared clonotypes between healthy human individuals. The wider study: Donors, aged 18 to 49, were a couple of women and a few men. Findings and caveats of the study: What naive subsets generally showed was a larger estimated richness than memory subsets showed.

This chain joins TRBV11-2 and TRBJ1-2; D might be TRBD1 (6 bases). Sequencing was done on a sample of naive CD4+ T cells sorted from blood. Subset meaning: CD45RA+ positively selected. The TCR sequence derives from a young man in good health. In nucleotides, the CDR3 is TGTGCCAGCAGATATTCGGGCAGGGGACGCCAAAGTGATGGCTACACCTTC. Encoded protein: CASRYSGRGRQSDGYTF.